This TCR beta chain was recovered during a study of T cell changes during pregnancy in multiple sclerosis (dated by TCRdb to between 2018 and 2021). Regarding the study in general: In women with multiple sclerosis, the researchers looked at how the T cell repertoire shifted as pregnancy progressed.

Unmatched junction bases come to 6, with V trimmed by 4 bases and J by 0 bases. The CDR3 runs 17 amino acids, cysteine and phenylalanine included. Here the CDR3 DNA is all that survives: 51 bases in frame from base 1. The germline V gene specifies SGHTA as CDR1 and FQGTGA as CDR2. The protocol used for the library was the immunoSEQ multiplex PCR assay. The clones in this table, taken by TCRdb from immuneACCESS, are in-frame only. Not every clone is retained; where verified, under half of the shortfall comes from an unresolved V gene, and the cause of the rest is unknown. Here the sample has 50,000 to 55,000 clones; 92% occur a single time. The ten top clones hold around 0.49% of the sample. As to this clone: Its recognized antigen is unknown. The input lacks base qualities; no much larger clone sits a single base away.

This material consisted of CD4+ T cells from peripheral blood mononuclear cells, taken in the third trimester of pregnancy. The chain is assembled from TRBV7-3 and TRBJ2-6, with TRBD1 matching 7 junction bases. This clonotype was obtained from a female donor with multiple sclerosis, enrolled in a pregnancy study. DNA sequence: TGTGCCAGCAGCTCCCGGACAGGCGCCTCTGGGGCCAACGTCCTGACTTTC. It translates as CASSSRTGASGANVLTF.